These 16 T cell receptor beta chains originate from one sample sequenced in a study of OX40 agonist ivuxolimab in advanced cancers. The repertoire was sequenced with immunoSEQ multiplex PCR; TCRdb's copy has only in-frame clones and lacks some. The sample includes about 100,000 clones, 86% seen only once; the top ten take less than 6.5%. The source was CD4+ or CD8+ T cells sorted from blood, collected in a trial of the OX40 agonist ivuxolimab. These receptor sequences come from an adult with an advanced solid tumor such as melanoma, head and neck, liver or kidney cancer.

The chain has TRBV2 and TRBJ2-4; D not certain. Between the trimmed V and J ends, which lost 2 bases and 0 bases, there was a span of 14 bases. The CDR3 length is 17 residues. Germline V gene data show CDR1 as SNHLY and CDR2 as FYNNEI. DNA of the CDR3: TGTGCCAGCAGTGAAAGTGACACCAGTCTAGCCAAAAACATTCAGTACTTC. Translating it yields CASSESDTSLAKNIQYF.

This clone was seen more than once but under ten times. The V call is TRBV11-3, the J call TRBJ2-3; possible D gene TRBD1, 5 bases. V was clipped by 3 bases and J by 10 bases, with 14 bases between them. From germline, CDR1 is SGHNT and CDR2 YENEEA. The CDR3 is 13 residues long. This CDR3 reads CASSLDQGSPQYF. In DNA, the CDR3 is TGTGCCAGCAGCTTGGATCAGGGATCTCCGCAGTATTTT.

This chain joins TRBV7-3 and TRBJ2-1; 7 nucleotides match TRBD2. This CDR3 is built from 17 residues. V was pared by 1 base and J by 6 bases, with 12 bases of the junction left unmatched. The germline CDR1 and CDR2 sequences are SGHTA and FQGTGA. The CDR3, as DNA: TGTGCCAGCAGCTTAAGCCCTTCGGGAGGAGTGGGCAATGAGCAGTTCTTC. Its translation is CASSLSPSGGVGNEQFF.

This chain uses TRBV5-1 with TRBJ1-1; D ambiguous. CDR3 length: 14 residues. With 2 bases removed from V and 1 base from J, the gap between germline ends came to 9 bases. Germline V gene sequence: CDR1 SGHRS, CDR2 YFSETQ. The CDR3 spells CASSFDIGNTEAFF. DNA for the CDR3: TGCGCCAGCAGCTTTGACATAGGGAACACTGAAGCTTTCTTT.

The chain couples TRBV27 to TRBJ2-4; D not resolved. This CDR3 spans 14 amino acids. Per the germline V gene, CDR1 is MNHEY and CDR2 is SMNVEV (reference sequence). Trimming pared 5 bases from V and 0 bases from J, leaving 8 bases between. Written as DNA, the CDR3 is TGTGCCAGCAGTCCATCGGTAGCCAAAAACATTCAGTACTTC. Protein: CASSPSVAKNIQYF.

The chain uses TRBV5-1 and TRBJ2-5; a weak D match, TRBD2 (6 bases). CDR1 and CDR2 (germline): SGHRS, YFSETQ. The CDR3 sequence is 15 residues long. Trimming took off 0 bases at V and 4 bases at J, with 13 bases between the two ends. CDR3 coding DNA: TGCGCCAGCAGCTTGGCCTACACTAGCAGAGAGACCCAGTACTTC. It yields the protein CASSLAYTSRETQYF. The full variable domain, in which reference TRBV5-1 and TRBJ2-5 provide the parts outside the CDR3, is KAGVTQTPRYLIKTRGQQVTLSCSPISGHRSVSWYQQTPGQGLQFLFEYFSETQRNKGNFPGRFSGRQFSNSRSEMNVSTLELGDSALYLCASSLAYTSRETQYFGPGTRLLVL.

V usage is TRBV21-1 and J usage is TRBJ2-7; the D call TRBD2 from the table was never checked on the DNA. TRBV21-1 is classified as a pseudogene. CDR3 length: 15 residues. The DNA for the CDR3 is TGTGCCAGCAGCAAAAAAGGGGACTCCAACTACGAGCAGTACTTC. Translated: CASSKKGDSNYEQYF.

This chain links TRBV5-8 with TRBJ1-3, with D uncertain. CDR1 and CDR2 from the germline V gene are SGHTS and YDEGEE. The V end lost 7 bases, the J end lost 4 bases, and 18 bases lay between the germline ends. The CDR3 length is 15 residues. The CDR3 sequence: CASSPTGFRGNTIYF. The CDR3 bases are TGTGCCAGCTCCCCGACGGGCTTTAGGGGAAACACCATATATTTT.

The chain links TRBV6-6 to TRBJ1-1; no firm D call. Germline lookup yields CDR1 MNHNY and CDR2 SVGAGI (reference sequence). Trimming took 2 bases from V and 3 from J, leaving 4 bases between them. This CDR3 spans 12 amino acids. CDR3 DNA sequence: TGTGCCAGCAGTTACGTGGACACTGAAGCTTTCTTT. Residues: CASSYVDTEAFF.

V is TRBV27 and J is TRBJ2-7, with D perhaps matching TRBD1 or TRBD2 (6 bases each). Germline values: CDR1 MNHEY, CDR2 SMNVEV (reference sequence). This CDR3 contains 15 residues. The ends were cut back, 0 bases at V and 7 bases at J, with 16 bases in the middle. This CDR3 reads CASSLSRQGRTEQYF. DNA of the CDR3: TGTGCCAGCAGTTTATCTCGGCAGGGGAGGACTGAGCAGTACTTC.

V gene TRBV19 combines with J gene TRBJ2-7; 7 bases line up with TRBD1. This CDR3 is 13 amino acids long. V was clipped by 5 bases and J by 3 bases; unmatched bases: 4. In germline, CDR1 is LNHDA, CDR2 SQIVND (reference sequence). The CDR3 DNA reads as TGTGCCAGTAGTGGAAGGGACAGCTACGAGCAGTACTTC. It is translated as CASSGRDSYEQYF.

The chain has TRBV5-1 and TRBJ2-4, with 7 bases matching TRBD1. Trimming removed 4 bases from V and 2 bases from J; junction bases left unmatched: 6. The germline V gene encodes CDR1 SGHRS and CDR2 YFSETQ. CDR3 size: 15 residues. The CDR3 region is CASSARQGTKNIQYF. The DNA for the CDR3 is TGCGCCAGCAGCGCCCGACAGGGTACCAAAAACATTCAGTACTTC. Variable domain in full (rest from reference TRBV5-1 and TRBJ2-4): KAGVTQTPRYLIKTRGQQVTLSCSPISGHRSVSWYQQTPGQGLQFLFEYFSETQRNKGNFPGRFSGRQFSNSRSEMNVSTLELGDSALYLCASSARQGTKNIQYFGAGTRLSVL.

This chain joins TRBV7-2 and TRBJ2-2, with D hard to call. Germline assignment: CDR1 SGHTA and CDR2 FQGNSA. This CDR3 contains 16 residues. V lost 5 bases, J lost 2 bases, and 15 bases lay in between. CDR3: CASSPVTDDNTGELFF. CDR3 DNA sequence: TGTGCCAGCAGCCCAGTAACAGACGATAACACCGGGGAGCTGTTTTTT.

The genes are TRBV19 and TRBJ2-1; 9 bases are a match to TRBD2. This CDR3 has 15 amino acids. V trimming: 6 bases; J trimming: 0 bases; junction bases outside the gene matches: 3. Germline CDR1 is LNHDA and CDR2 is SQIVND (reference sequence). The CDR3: CASRLAGASYNEQFF. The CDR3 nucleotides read TGTGCCAGTAGACTAGCGGGTGCCTCCTACAATGAGCAGTTCTTC. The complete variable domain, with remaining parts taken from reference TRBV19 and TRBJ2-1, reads DGGITQSPKYLFRKEGQNVTLSCEQNLNHDAMYWYRQDPGQGLRLIYYSQIVNDFQKGDIAEGYSVSREKKESFPLTVTSAQKNPTAFYLCASRLAGASYNEQFFGPGTRLTVL.

CDR3: CASSGRTYNEQFF. The CDR3 nucleotides read TGTGCCAGCAGCGGAAGGACGTACAATGAGCAGTTCTTC. The gene calls are TRBV27 and TRBJ2-1, with unresolved D. The CDR3 totals 13 residues. Germline-derived CDR1 and CDR2 are MNHEY and SMNVEV (reference sequence). Trimming stripped 6 bases from V and 4 bases from J, with 10 bases between.

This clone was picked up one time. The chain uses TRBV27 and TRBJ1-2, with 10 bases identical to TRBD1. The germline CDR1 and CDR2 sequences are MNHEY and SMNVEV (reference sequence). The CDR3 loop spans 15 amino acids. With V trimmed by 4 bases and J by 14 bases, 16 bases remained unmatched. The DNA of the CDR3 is TGTGCCAGCAGTTCTGGGACAGGGGCGACCCTGGGCCCTACCTTC. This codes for CASSSGTGATLGPTF.